The entry below gives a single T cell receptor beta chain sequence along with its context. The target antigen is unknown. The entry originates in a study of memory CD4+ T cells and cytomegalovirus serostatus. Sequencing used immunoSEQ multiplex PCR; TCRdb keeps in-frame clones, though not all of them. The sample records some 41,000 clones, around 79% being singletons. The study's findings and limits: Each of approximately 61 CMV-associated TCRbeta sequences occurred in one to five individuals. The CMV-associated TCR signature appears largely within the CD4+ memory repertoire. Repertoires predicted CMV serostatus with median bootstrapped AUC of about 0.94.

This CDR3 contains 14 residues. Germline V CDR1 and CDR2: SQVTM, ANQGSEA. The germline V and J ends were trimmed by 3 bases and 7 bases, with 18 bases remaining between them. Single viable CD3+CD4+CD8-CD45RO+ cells were sorted as the memory CD4+ T cells. Positive selection with CD4 microbeads enriched total CD4+ T cells. The source material was memory CD4+ T cells from blood. The chain joins TRBV29-1 to TRBJ1-2, with D perhaps TRBD1 (6 bases). This clonotype was sampled from an adult in good health and CMV-seronegative. CDR3 amino acids: CSVETYTGTGGYTF. The CDR3 nucleotides are TGCAGCGTTGAGACCTATACAGGGACGGGTGGCTACACCTTC.